These 30 T cell receptor beta chains share one sample of origin, sequenced in a study of a mutant IDH1 vaccine in newly diagnosed glioma. Generated by immunoSEQ multiplex PCR, the TCRdb table keeps only in-frame clones and is missing some. This table holds fewer than 50,000 clones, roughly 78% found once. Described time point: baseline, week 1 (first vaccination visit). The sample's treatment: pre-vaccination baseline after standard-of-care therapy. Sequenced material: PBMCs, taken from a glioma patient treated with radiotherapy, temozolomide or both. The receptor source for this set is a man aged 40-50 years with glioma. Some clones in this sample may be carry-over from other donors' samples.

This rearrangement joins TRBV5-1 to TRBJ1-1; D call uncertain. Germline-derived CDR1 and CDR2 are SGHRS and YFSETQ. This CDR3 contains 15 residues. V lost 0 bases, J lost 0 bases, and 9 bases lay in between. CDR3 bases: TGCGCCAGCAGCTTGGAACAGCTAATGAACACTGAAGCTTTCTTT. This encodes CASSLEQLMNTEAFF. Drawing the rest from reference TRBV5-1 and TRBJ1-1, the complete variable domain is KAGVTQTPRYLIKTRGQQVTLSCSPISGHRSVSWYQQTPGQGLQFLFEYFSETQRNKGNFPGRFSGRQFSNSRSEMNVSTLELGDSALYLCASSLEQLMNTEAFFGQGTRLTVV.

V is TRBV27 and J is TRBJ2-3; D is perhaps TRBD2 (5 bases). Looked up from germline, CDR1 is MNHEY and CDR2 is SMNVEV (reference sequence). V lost 5 bases, J lost 2 bases, and 20 bases lay in between. This CDR3 is built from 17 residues. CDR3 amino acids: CASSPRGSPPFTDTQYF. The CDR3 DNA reads as TGTGCCAGCAGTCCTCGGGGTAGCCCCCCCTTCACAGATACGCAGTATTTT.

V and J are TRBV5-4 and TRBJ2-1; D gene unclear. Per germline, CDR1 SGHNT and CDR2 YYREEE (reference sequence). V lost 0 bases to trimming and J lost 8 bases, with 9 bases between them. CDR3 length equals 13 residues. The CDR3 sequence is CASSLVGSYEQFF. For the CDR3, the DNA is TGTGCCAGCAGCTTGGTGGGGTCCTATGAGCAGTTCTTC.

The rearrangement joins TRBV5-8 to TRBJ2-5; D is ambiguous. The CDR3 is 12 amino acids. The V gene's germline CDR1 is SGHTS and CDR2 YDEGEE. V gave up 4 bases and J gave up 5 bases, with 9 bases separating them. The CDR3 here is CASSTFKETQYF. The CDR3 region has the DNA TGTGCCAGCAGCACCTTCAAGGAGACCCAGTACTTC.

The chain recombines TRBV7-8 with TRBJ1-1, with D possibly being TRBD1 (6 bases). CDR1 and CDR2 from the germline V gene are SGHVS and FQNEAQ. CDR3 length: 14 residues. V lost 10 bases, J lost 5 bases, and 20 bases lay in between. In DNA, the CDR3 is TGTGCCACTTCTAAGGGGGTTCGGGGGACTGAAGCTTTCTTT. Protein: CATSKGVRGTEAFF.

This sequence joins TRBV9 and TRBJ2-7, with D perhaps assigned TRBD1 or TRBD2 (7 bases each). Per the germline V gene, CDR1 is SGDLS and CDR2 is YYNGEE. CDR3 length equals 11 residues. V dropped 4 bases and J dropped 9 bases, with 11 bases sitting between them. The CDR3 spells CASSQGGLQYF. Here the CDR3 DNA reads TGTGCCAGCAGCCAGGGGGGGCTGCAGTACTTC. Complete variable domain (other parts from reference TRBV9 and TRBJ2-7): DSGVTQTPKHLITATGQRVTLRCSPRSGDLSVYWYQQSLDQGLQFLIQYYNGEERAKGNILERFSAQQFPDLHSELNLSSLELGDSALYFCASSQGGLQYFGPGTRLTVT.

This chain uses TRBV2 with TRBJ1-5; TRBD1 matches at 7 bases. Germline loops: CDR1 SNHLY, CDR2 FYNNEI. The CDR3 has 15 residues. After removal of 5 bases from V and 0 bases from J, the junction contained 4 bases not matched to a gene. The CDR3 protein is CASSPGQHSNQPQHF. CDR3 in DNA: TGTGCCAGCAGTCCGGGACAGCATAGCAATCAGCCCCAGCATTTT.

This CDR3 is CASSVANRPGEATF. CDR3 nucleotides: TGTGCCAGCAGCGTAGCAAATAGGCCAGGGGAGGCTACCTTC. This chain uses TRBV9 with TRBJ1-2, with D maybe TRBD1 (6 bases). Germline assignment: CDR1 SGDLS and CDR2 YYNGEE. The CDR3 runs to 14 residues. Trimming pared 0 bases from V and 14 bases from J, leaving 20 bases between.

A single count supports this clone. This rearrangement joins TRBV4-2 to TRBJ2-3; maybe TRBD2 (5 bases). The V end was cut by 0 bases, the J end by 2 bases, with 9 bases between. The germline gives CDR1 LGHNA, CDR2 YNFKEQ. There are 15 residues in the CDR3. CDR3 in DNA: TGTGCCAGCAGCCAAGAAAAGCGGACCACAGATACGCAGTATTTT. Protein: CASSQEKRTTDTQYF.

The chain recombines TRBV18 with TRBJ2-3; D gene ambiguous. Trimming took 3 bases from V and 4 from J, leaving 14 bases between them. Germline lookup yields CDR1 KGHSH and CDR2 LQKENI. This CDR3 contains 15 residues. The CDR3 spells CASSPGAEIADTQYF. The CDR3 DNA sequence: TGTGCCAGCTCACCCGGCGCTGAGATCGCAGATACGCAGTATTTT.

J is TRBJ1-2 and V is TRBV10-3; perhaps TRBD1 as D (5 bases). CDR3 length equals 12 residues. Germline V lookup: CDR1 ENHRY, CDR2 SYGVKD. V lost 10 bases and J 4 bases, leaving 13 bases between the germline ends. The CDR3 spells CASSGFSYGYTF. In DNA form, the CDR3 reads TGTGCCAGCTCAGGGTTCTCCTATGGCTACACCTTC.

This chain links TRBV6-5 with TRBJ1-1, with 7 nucleotides matching TRBD1. This CDR3 is built from 14 residues. V shed 6 bases and J 3 bases; nucleotides not matched to a gene: 7. In germline, CDR1 is MNHEY, CDR2 SVGAGI. CDR3 sequence: CASRLNTGDTEAFF. As DNA, the CDR3 is TGTGCCAGCAGACTCAATACAGGGGACACTGAAGCTTTCTTT.

V and J are TRBV5-1 and TRBJ1-1, with 8 positions matching TRBD1. Per germline, CDR1 SGHRS and CDR2 YFSETQ. The CDR3 has 14 amino acids. The V segment lost 3 bases and the J segment 5 bases; nucleotides outside the gene matches: 6. The chain's CDR3 is CASSSRQGPTEAFF. The CDR3 coding sequence is TGCGCCAGCAGCTCCCGACAGGGGCCAACTGAAGCTTTCTTT.

This sequence joins TRBV7-8 and TRBJ1-5; TRBD1 matches at 8 bases. The J segment lost 6 bases and the V segment lost 5 bases, leaving 9 bases of the junction unmatched. Germline lookup yields CDR1 SGHVS and CDR2 FQNEAQ. This CDR3 is built from 15 residues. The CDR3 nucleotides are TGTGCCAGCAGCCTTGGACAGGGTGGGGGTCAGCCCCAGCATTTT. Residues: CASSLGQGGGQPQHF.

This clone is medium-sized by share. V is TRBV28 and J is TRBJ2-7; 9 bases agree with TRBD1. V lost 5 bases, J lost 1 base, and 6 bases stayed unmatched. The germline V gene encodes CDR1 MDHEN and CDR2 SYDVKM. CDR3 length: 15 residues. The CDR3 coding sequence is TGTGCCAGCAGTGCGGGACAGGGAAGATCCTACGAGCAGTACTTC. It yields the protein CASSAGQGRSYEQYF.

V is TRBV29-1 and J is TRBJ2-5; TRBD2 aligns across 9 bases. V lost 7 bases and J lost 4; bases outside the gene matches: 7. Germline assignment: CDR1 SQVTM and CDR2 ANQGSEA. The CDR3 runs 13 residues. The CDR3 loop reads CSAEGGGAETQYF. Here the CDR3 DNA reads TGCAGCGCAGAGGGCGGGGGGGCAGAGACCCAGTACTTC.

The rearrangement joins TRBV6-5 to TRBJ2-7; D possibly corresponds to TRBD2 (5 bases). This CDR3 contains 15 residues. The germline CDR1 and CDR2 sequences are MNHEY and SVGAGI. V lost 6 bases and J lost 3, with 18 bases in between. The CDR3 protein is CASSRGSHSSYEQYF. CDR3 nucleotides: TGTGCCAGCAGCCGGGGTTCCCACTCGAGCTACGAGCAGTACTTC.

The J gene is TRBJ1-1, the V gene TRBV19; 7 bases match TRBD1. The germline V gene has CDR1 LNHDA and CDR2 SQIVND (reference sequence). V lost 1 base and J lost 5; bases outside the gene matches: 10. This CDR3 is 16 amino acids long. For the CDR3, the DNA is TGTGCCAGTAGTATAGGGTTTTTACAGGGGCTAACTGAAGCTTTCTTT. Its translation: CASSIGFLQGLTEAFF.

The chain recombines TRBV7-8 with TRBJ1-1; D gene unclear. Germline V gives CDR1 SGHVS, CDR2 FQNEAQ. The CDR3 is made up of 14 amino acids. V was pared by 5 bases and J by 0 bases, with 10 bases between. CDR3 nucleotide sequence: TGTGCCAGCAGCCCTTCTTTGGTGAACACTGAAGCTTTCTTT. It is translated as CASSPSLVNTEAFF.

This clone was counted a single time. This sequence joins TRBV5-1 and TRBJ1-1; D ambiguous. The germline V and J ends were trimmed by 6 bases and 0 bases, with 9 bases remaining between them. Germline assignment: CDR1 SGHRS and CDR2 YFSETQ. There are 13 residues in the CDR3. Written as DNA, the CDR3 is TGCGCCAGCACCTTCGGAATGAACACTGAAGCTTTCTTT. Translating gives CASTFGMNTEAFF.

This chain links TRBV6-1 with TRBJ2-5; the D gene is possibly TRBD2 (6 bases). The V gene's germline CDR1 is MNHNS and CDR2 SASEGT. The CDR3 is made up of 14 amino acids. Trimming removed 8 bases at V and 2 bases at J, with 15 bases between. This CDR3 is CASRGGVRQETQYF. The CDR3 DNA reads as TGTGCCAGCCGCGGCGGGGTAAGGCAAGAGACCCAGTACTTC.

V and J are TRBV30 and TRBJ2-7, with 10 bases fitting TRBD1. Germline values: CDR1 GTSNPN, CDR2 SVGIG (reference sequence). The CDR3 runs to 16 residues. V shed 3 bases, J shed 3 bases, and the junction held 11 bases outside the gene matches. CDR3 protein: CAWSRPRTGGYYEQYF. CDR3 DNA sequence: TGTGCCTGGAGCCGCCCAAGGACAGGGGGATACTACGAGCAGTACTTC. Full variable domain (missing parts from reference TRBV30 and TRBJ2-7): SQTIHQWPATLVQPVGSPLSLECTVEGTSNPNLYWYRQAAGRGLQLLFYSVGIGQISSEVPQNLSASRPQDRQFILSSKKLLLSDSGFYLCAWSRPRTGGYYEQYFGPGTRLTVT.

V usage is TRBV6-6 and J usage is TRBJ1-1; possibly TRBD1 for D (5 bases). Trimming stripped 4 bases from V and 5 bases from J, with 14 bases between. The V gene's germline CDR1 is MNHNY and CDR2 SVGAGI (reference sequence). The CDR3 has 14 amino acids. The CDR3 nucleotides read TGTGCCAGCAGTTTACGGGGCGAGGGAACTGAAGCTTTCTTT. It is translated as CASSLRGEGTEAFF.

The CDR3 protein is CASTSSPLNYGYTF. The CDR3 DNA is TGTGCCAGCACAAGCAGTCCCCTTAACTATGGCTACACCTTC. This chain joins TRBV28 and TRBJ1-2; D uncertain. Germline CDR1 and CDR2: MDHEN and SYDVKM. With 7 bases removed from V and 1 base from J, the gap between germline ends came to 13 bases. This CDR3 spans 14 amino acids.

The chain joins TRBV18 to TRBJ1-4, with 8 positions matching TRBD1. The CDR3 covers 14 residues. V gave up 4 bases and J gave up 7 bases; unmatched junction bases: 5. Germline V gives CDR1 KGHSH, CDR2 LQKENI. CDR3 residues: CASSLGRGPEKLFF. The CDR3, as DNA: TGTGCCAGCTCACTAGGCAGGGGGCCTGAAAAACTGTTTTTT.

The chain has TRBV5-1 and TRBJ1-1; 11 nucleotides align to TRBD1. J gave up 11 bases and V 4 bases, and 16 bases lay outside the gene matches. Germline V gene sequence: CDR1 SGHRS, CDR2 YFSETQ. The CDR3 sequence is 16 residues long. This CDR3 reads CASSLSPGTGGFEAFF. In nucleotides, the CDR3 is TGCGCCAGCAGCCTCAGTCCCGGGACAGGGGGGTTCGAGGCTTTCTTT.

By its share, this clone is medium-sized. The V and J genes are TRBV23-1 and TRBJ1-2; tentative D call: TRBD1 (5 bases). TRBV23-1 is given ORF status, its function remaining uncertain. This CDR3 contains 13 residues. Trimming took off 4 bases at V and 10 bases at J, with 16 bases between the two ends. CDR3 in amino acids: CASSPGTDITYTF. CDR3 nucleotide sequence: TGCGCCAGCAGTCCAGGGACGGACATCACCTACACCTTC.

The CDR3 spells CASSTSSTDTQYF. In nucleotides, the CDR3 is TGCGCCAGCAGCACGTCTAGCACAGATACGCAGTATTTT. The chain recombines TRBV5-1 with TRBJ2-3; D gene unclear. This CDR3 spans 13 amino acids. V lost 4 bases, J lost 0 bases, and 6 bases lay in between. Germline CDR1 is SGHRS and CDR2 is YFSETQ.

The J gene is TRBJ2-7, the V gene TRBV27; TRBD2 aligns across 11 bases. The CDR3 length is 18 residues. V lost 2 bases to trimming and J lost 3 bases; unmatched junction nucleotides: 12. Germline loops: CDR1 MNHEY, CDR2 SMNVEV (reference sequence). The CDR3 DNA is TGTGCCAGCAGTTTAAAGGGGTTCGGACTAGCGGGTTTCTACGAGCAGTACTTC. This translates into CASSLKGFGLAGFYEQYF.

The chain combines TRBV7-8 with TRBJ1-2; D not resolved. Germline V CDR1 and CDR2: SGHVS, FQNEAQ. The length of the CDR3 is 13 residues. The V gene lost 0 bases and the J gene lost 8 bases, with 10 bases spanning the gap. CDR3 loop: CASSLAQDRGYTF. The CDR3 region has the DNA TGTGCCAGCAGCTTAGCTCAGGATCGGGGCTACACCTTC.